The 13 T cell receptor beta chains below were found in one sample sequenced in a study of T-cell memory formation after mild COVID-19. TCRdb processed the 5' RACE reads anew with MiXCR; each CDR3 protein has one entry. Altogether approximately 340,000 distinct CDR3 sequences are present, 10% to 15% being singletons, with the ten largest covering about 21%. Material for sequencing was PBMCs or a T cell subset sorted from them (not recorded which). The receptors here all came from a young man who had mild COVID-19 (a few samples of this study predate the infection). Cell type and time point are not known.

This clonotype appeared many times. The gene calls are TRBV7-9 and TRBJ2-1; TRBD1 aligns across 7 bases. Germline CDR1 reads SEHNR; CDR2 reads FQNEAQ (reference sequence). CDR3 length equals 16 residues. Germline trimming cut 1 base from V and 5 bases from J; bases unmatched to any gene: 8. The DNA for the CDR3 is TGTGCCAGCAGCTTAGGCCGGACAGGTCCCCACAATGAGCAGTTCTTC. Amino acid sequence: CASSLGRTGPHNEQFF.

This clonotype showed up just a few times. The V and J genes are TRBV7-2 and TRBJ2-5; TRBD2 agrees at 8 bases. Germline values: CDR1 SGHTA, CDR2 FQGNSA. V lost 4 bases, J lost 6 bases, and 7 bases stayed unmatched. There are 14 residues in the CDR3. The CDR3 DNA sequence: TGTGCCAGCAGCTCGCTGACGGGAGGGCAGACCCAGTACTTC. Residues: CASSSLTGGQTQYF.

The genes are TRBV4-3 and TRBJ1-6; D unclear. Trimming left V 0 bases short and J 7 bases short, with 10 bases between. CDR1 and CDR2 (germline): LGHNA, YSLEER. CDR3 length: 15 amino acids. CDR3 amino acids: CASSQDPLGNSPLHF. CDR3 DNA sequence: TGCGCCAGCAGCCAAGATCCGTTGGGGAATTCACCCCTCCACTTT.

The CDR3 here is CSPGGGKDTQYF. The CDR3 coding sequence is TGCAGCCCTGGTGGGGGTAAAGATACGCAGTATTTT. The chain recombines TRBV20-1 with TRBJ2-3; D assignment may be TRBD1 or TRBD2 (5 bases each). CDR1 DFQATT and CDR2 SNEGSKA come from the germline V gene (reference sequence). CDR3 size: 12 residues.

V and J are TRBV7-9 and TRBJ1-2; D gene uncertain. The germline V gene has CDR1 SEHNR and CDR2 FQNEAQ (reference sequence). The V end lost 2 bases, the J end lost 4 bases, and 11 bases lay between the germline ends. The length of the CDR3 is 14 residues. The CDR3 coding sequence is TGTGCCAGCAGCTTATCAATGCAGAGCTATGGCTACACCTTC. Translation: CASSLSMQSYGYTF.

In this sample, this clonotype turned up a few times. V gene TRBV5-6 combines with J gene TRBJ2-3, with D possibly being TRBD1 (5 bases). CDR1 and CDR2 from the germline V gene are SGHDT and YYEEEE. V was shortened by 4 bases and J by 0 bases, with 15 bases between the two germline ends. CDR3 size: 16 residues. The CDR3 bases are TGTGCCAGCAGCATCGGTCTTGGGGCTAGCACAGATACGCAGTATTTT. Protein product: CASSIGLGASTDTQYF.

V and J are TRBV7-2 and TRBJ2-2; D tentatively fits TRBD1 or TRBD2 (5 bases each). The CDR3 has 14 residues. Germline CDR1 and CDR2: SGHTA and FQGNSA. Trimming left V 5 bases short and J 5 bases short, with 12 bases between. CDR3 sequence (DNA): TGTGCCAGCAGCCGGGACGTTGGAACCGGGGAGCTGTTTTTT. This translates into CASSRDVGTGELFF.

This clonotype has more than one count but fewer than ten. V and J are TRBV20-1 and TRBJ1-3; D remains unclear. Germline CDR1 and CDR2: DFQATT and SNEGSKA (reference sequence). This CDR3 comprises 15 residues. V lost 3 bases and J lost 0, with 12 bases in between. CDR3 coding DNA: TGCAGTGCTAGGCCCGGACGGAGCTCTGGAAACACCATATATTTT. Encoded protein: CSARPGRSSGNTIYF.

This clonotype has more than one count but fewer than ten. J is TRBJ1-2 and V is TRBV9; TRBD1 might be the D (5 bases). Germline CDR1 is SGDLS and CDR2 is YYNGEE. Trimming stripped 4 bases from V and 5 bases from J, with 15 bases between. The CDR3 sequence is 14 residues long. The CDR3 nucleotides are TGTGCCAGCAGCTCCCTGGTCAGGGATTATGGCTACACCTTC. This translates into CASSSLVRDYGYTF.

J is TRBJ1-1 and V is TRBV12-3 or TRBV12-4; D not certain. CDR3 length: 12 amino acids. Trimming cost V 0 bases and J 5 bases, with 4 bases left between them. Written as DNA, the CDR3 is TGTGCCAGCAGTTTAGCGGTTACTGAAGCTTTCTTT. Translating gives CASSLAVTEAFF.

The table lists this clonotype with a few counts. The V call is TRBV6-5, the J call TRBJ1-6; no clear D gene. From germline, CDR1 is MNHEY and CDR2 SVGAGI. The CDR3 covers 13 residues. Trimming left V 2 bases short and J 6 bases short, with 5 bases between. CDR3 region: CASSYTVNSPLHF. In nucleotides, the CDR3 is TGTGCCAGCAGTTACACGGTTAATTCACCCCTCCACTTT.

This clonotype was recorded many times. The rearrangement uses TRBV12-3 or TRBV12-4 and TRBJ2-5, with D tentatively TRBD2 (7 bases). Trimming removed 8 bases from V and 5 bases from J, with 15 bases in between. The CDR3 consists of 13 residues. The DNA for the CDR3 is TGTGCCAGCTCCGGGGGGCGGTATGAGACCCAGTACTTC. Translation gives CASSGGRYETQYF.

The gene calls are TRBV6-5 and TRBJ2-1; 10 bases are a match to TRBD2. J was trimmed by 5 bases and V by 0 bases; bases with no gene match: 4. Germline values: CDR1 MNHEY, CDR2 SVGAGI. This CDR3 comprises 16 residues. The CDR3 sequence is CASSYSALAGNNEQFF. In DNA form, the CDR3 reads TGTGCCAGCAGTTACTCTGCACTAGCGGGGAACAATGAGCAGTTCTTC.